The 20 T cell receptor beta chains in this list originate from one sample, sequenced in a study of blood T cell repertoires in COVID-19 (dated by TCRdb to the early 2020s). Library method: the immunoSEQ multiplex PCR assay. Here the immuneACCESS table is served through TCRdb, limited to in-frame sequences with V and J called. Missing clones are a known gap in these copies; in checked studies unresolved V genes cover under half, and the rest lacks a known reason. The sample has 77,000 or so clones on record, 75% to 85% of them singletons. The ten largest clones take up about 6.9% of the sample. Sequenced sample: peripheral blood. The receptors derive from a man aged 25-45 years with COVID-19, enrolled during active disease.

This rearrangement joins TRBV11-2 to TRBJ1-6; 8 positions match TRBD1. Looked up from germline, CDR1 is SGHAT and CDR2 is FQNNGV. The CDR3 is 14 amino acids. The V gene end was trimmed by 5 bases and the J gene end by 7 bases; junction bases not matched to a gene: 4. The CDR3 DNA follows: TGTGCCAGCAGCACGGGACAGGCAAATTCACCCCTCCACTTT. Translating it yields CASSTGQANSPLHF.

As concerns this clone: The same CDR3 also results from other DNA sequences found in this sample. The gene calls are TRBV28 and TRBJ1-6, with TRBD1 identical over 9 bases. Germline values: CDR1 MDHEN, CDR2 SYDVKM. The J segment lost 8 bases and the V segment lost 2 bases, leaving 4 bases of the junction unmatched. The CDR3 is 15 amino acids. CDR3 coding DNA: TGTGCCAGCAGTTTAGGGGGACAGGGTGATTCACCCCTCCACTTT. It yields the protein CASSLGGQGDSPLHF.

The V gene is TRBV12-3 or TRBV12-4, the J gene TRBJ1-5; D gene unclear. V lost 1 base to trimming and J lost 6 bases, with 4 bases between them. The CDR3 totals 12 residues. The CDR3 here is CASSLVAQPQHF. CDR3 nucleotides: TGTGCCAGCAGTTTAGTAGCTCAGCCCCAGCATTTT.

The chain combines TRBV30 with TRBJ1-1; D uncertain. Germline V gene data show CDR1 as GTSNPN and CDR2 as SVGIG (reference sequence). Trimming removed 5 bases from V and 4 bases from J, with 14 bases in between. The CDR3 contains 13 residues. CDR3 in amino acids: CAWRDTAITEAFF. Here the CDR3 DNA reads TGTGCCTGGCGAGACACCGCCATCACTGAAGCTTTCTTT. The full variable domain, with the rest looked up from reference TRBV30 and TRBJ1-1, is SQTIHQWPATLVQPVGSPLSLECTVEGTSNPNLYWYRQAAGRGLQLLFYSVGIGQISSEVPQNLSASRPQDRQFILSSKKLLLSDSGFYLCAWRDTAITEAFFGQGTRLTVV.

The chain links TRBV28 to TRBJ1-1; D might be TRBD1 (6 bases). The germline V gene has CDR1 MDHEN and CDR2 SYDVKM. Trimming took 3 bases from V and 2 from J, leaving 7 bases between them. The CDR3 sequence is 13 residues long. Here the CDR3 DNA reads TGTGCCAGCAGTTTGACAGGCAACACTGAAGCTTTCTTT. Protein product: CASSLTGNTEAFF.

J is TRBJ1-4 and V is TRBV6-6; possible D gene TRBD1, 6 bases. Germline CDR1 is MNHNY and CDR2 is SVGAGI (reference sequence). The V gene lost 6 bases and the J gene lost 8 bases, with 16 bases spanning the gap. This CDR3 spans 14 amino acids. The CDR3 here is CASRHGGAGEKLFF. The CDR3 nucleotides read TGTGCCAGCAGGCACGGGGGGGCGGGAGAAAAACTGTTTTTT.

The V call is TRBV5-1, the J call TRBJ2-3; the match to TRBD2 covers 7 bases. This CDR3 is 14 amino acids long. The J segment lost 10 bases and the V segment lost 2 bases, leaving 10 bases of the junction unmatched. The germline V gene encodes CDR1 SGHRS and CDR2 YFSETQ. The CDR3: CASSFLGAGLSQYF. The DNA of the CDR3 is TGCGCCAGCAGCTTTCTCGGAGCGGGACTTTCGCAGTATTTT.

The chain recombines TRBV7-2 with TRBJ2-3, with 10 bases aligning to TRBD2. With V trimmed by 2 bases and J by 7 bases, 9 bases remained unmatched. Germline CDR1 SGHTA, CDR2 FQGNSA. This CDR3 has 16 amino acids. The CDR3 nucleotides are TGTGCCAGCAGCTTATATCGTCTAGCGGGAGTGCATACGCAGTATTTT. Its protein product is CASSLYRLAGVHTQYF.

V is TRBV18 and J is TRBJ1-1; D perhaps matches TRBD1 (6 bases). The germline CDR1 and CDR2 sequences are KGHSH and LQKENI. V dropped 3 bases and J dropped 5 bases, with 10 bases sitting between them. The CDR3 is 13 residues long. Here the CDR3 reads CASSPTQGTEAFF. CDR3 sequence (DNA): TGTGCCAGCTCACCCACTCAGGGGACTGAAGCTTTCTTT.

The J gene is TRBJ1-3, the V gene TRBV4-1; D gene uncertain. The germline gives CDR1 MGHRA, CDR2 YSYEKL. Trimming pared 4 bases from V and 3 bases from J, leaving 13 bases between. This CDR3 has 15 amino acids. CDR3 bases: TGCGCCAGCAGCCGTTCCCCGTCCGGTGGAAACACCATATATTTT. It encodes CASSRSPSGGNTIYF.

The chain joins TRBV7-6 to TRBJ2-5, with 7 bases identical to TRBD1. Per the germline V gene, CDR1 is SGHVS and CDR2 is FNYEAQ. CDR3 length: 13 residues. After removal of 1 base from V and 5 bases from J, the junction contained 1 base not matched to a gene. This CDR3 is CASSLVRGETQYF. CDR3 bases: TGTGCCAGCAGCTTAGTCAGGGGGGAGACCCAGTACTTC.

The chain employs TRBV7-8 and TRBJ1-2, with TRBD1 matching 8 bases. V lost 6 bases, J lost 5 bases, and 11 bases stayed unmatched. The CDR3 spans 15 residues. Germline loops: CDR1 SGHVS, CDR2 FQNEAQ. CDR3 sequence reads: CASRRAGGAVYGYTF. The CDR3 DNA sequence: TGTGCCAGCAGGAGAGCAGGGGGCGCGGTATATGGCTACACCTTC.

This CDR3 reads CASSPRGQGYQPQHF. In DNA, the CDR3 is TGTGCCAGTAGTCCACGGGGACAGGGGTATCAGCCCCAGCATTTT. The chain uses TRBV19 and TRBJ1-5, with 10 bases that match TRBD1. The CDR3 runs 15 residues. Germline V gene sequence: CDR1 LNHDA, CDR2 SQIVND (reference sequence). The trim removed 5 bases at V and 5 bases at J, leaving 6 bases unmatched.

This chain joins TRBV7-9 and TRBJ1-1; perhaps TRBD1 as D (5 bases). Trimming took off 5 bases at V and 6 bases at J, with 16 bases between the two ends. The germline V gene encodes CDR1 SEHNR and CDR2 FQNEAQ (reference sequence). The CDR3 is 14 amino acids. CDR3 nucleotides: TGTGCCAGCAGCCTCACCCAGGGTGTATCTGAAGCTTTCTTT. As protein: CASSLTQGVSEAFF.

This clone came up a few times. The chain couples TRBV28 to TRBJ1-5, with D hard to call. V lost 3 bases to trimming and J lost 0 bases, with 12 bases between them. Germline V lookup: CDR1 MDHEN, CDR2 SYDVKM. CDR3 length equals 16 residues. CDR3: CASSFPRLYSNQPQHF. For the CDR3, the DNA is TGTGCCAGCAGTTTTCCCAGATTATATAGCAATCAGCCCCAGCATTTT.

This clone was seen a few times. This chain uses TRBV6-5 with TRBJ1-1; maybe TRBD1 (6 bases). There are 13 residues in the CDR3. The germline V gene encodes CDR1 MNHEY and CDR2 SVGAGI. The V gene lost 7 bases and the J gene lost 9 bases, with 18 bases spanning the gap. CDR3 loop: CASILGPTGKAFF. The DNA of the CDR3 is TGTGCCAGCATTCTGGGGCCCACAGGGAAAGCTTTCTTT.

In DNA, the CDR3 is TGTGCCAGCAGCTTAGAGACTAGCGGGAGACATTACGAGCAGTACTTC. Translation: CASSLETSGRHYEQYF. The chain is built from TRBV11-2 and TRBJ2-7; the match to TRBD2 covers 12 bases. The CDR3 is 16 residues long. Per germline, CDR1 SGHAT and CDR2 FQNNGV. Germline trimming cut 0 bases from V and 4 bases from J; bases unmatched to any gene: 4.

This chain connects TRBV28 to TRBJ1-5; D might be TRBD1 (5 bases). Trimming removed 5 bases at V and 0 bases at J, with 20 bases between. Germline lookup yields CDR1 MDHEN and CDR2 SYDVKM. CDR3 length: 18 amino acids. CDR3 loop: CASSDLETASFSNQPQHF. Written as DNA, the CDR3 is TGTGCCAGCAGTGACTTGGAGACAGCATCCTTTAGCAATCAGCCCCAGCATTTT. Using reference TRBV28 and TRBJ1-5 for the parts outside the CDR3, the full variable domain is DVKVTQSSRYLVKRTGEKVFLECVQDMDHENMFWYRQDPGLGLRLIYFSYDVKMKEKGDIPEGYSVSREKKERFSLILESASTNQTSMYLCASSDLETASFSNQPQHFGDGTRLSIL.

The rearrangement uses TRBV3-1 (or the pseudogene TRBV3-2) and TRBJ2-5; D is unresolved. The CDR3 contains 13 residues. Trimming took off 4 bases at V and 2 bases at J, with 8 bases between the two ends. Germline CDR1 LGHDT, CDR2 YNNKEL (reference sequence). In DNA, the CDR3 is TGTGCCAGCAGCCTTGCGGTGCAAGAGACCCAGTACTTC. It yields the protein CASSLAVQETQYF.

This chain links TRBV19 with TRBJ1-4, with 7 bases that match TRBD1. From germline, CDR1 is LNHDA and CDR2 SQIVND (reference sequence). The length of the CDR3 is 15 residues. J was trimmed by 4 bases and V by 4 bases; bases with no gene match: 6. The CDR3 sequence: CASSKGNRGNEKLFF. CDR3 DNA: TGTGCCAGTAGTAAAGGAAACAGGGGTAATGAAAAACTGTTTTTT. The whole variable domain, remainder taken from reference TRBV19 and TRBJ1-4, is DGGITQSPKYLFRKEGQNVTLSCEQNLNHDAMYWYRQDPGQGLRLIYYSQIVNDFQKGDIAEGYSVSREKKESFPLTVTSAQKNPTAFYLCASSKGNRGNEKLFFGSGTQLSVL.